These T cell receptor beta chains were read from a single sample in a study of blood T cell repertoires in COVID-19. Assay: immunoSEQ multiplex PCR; the TCRdb copy retains only in-frame clones and omits some. The sample lists about 250,000 clones, 80% to 90% occurring once. Sample: peripheral blood. The receptors were sampled from a woman aged 30 to 39 with active or convalescent COVID-19. Both conserved end residues are part of each CDR3. A D gene is named only where the DNA matches it firmly. Clone size is given for some rows only: seen once, a few or many times, or a class if the clone is expanded.

v_call	clone_size	j_call	d_call	cdr3_nt	cdr3_aa
TRBV28	.	TRBJ1-1	.	TGTGCCAGCAGCCAGATGGGGGCAGGGCACACTGAAGCTTTCTTT	CASSQMGAGHTEAFF
TRBV6-2/TRBV6-3	few	TRBJ1-5	.	TGTGCCAGCAGTTTGGTGGGGGCAGGCAATCAGCCCCAGCATTTT	CASSLVGAGNQPQHF
TRBV25-1	.	TRBJ2-2	.	TGTGCCAGCAGCGCCTACGGGGAGCTGTTTTTT	CASSAYGELFF
TRBV5-8	.	TRBJ2-5	.	TGTGCCAGCAGCCCTCCAGAGACCCAGTACTTC	CASSPPETQYF
TRBV4-3	.	TRBJ1-2	.	TGCGCCAGCAGCCAAGACCGAGGACAAGTCGACTATGGCTACACCTTC	CASSQDRGQVDYGYTF
TRBV7-9	.	TRBJ2-7	TRBD1	TGTGCCAGCAGCTCTCCTGGACAGGTTTACGAGCAGTACTTC	CASSSPGQVYEQYF
TRBV6-1	.	TRBJ1-3	.	TGTGCCAGCAGTTATGGGAGCTCTGGAAACACCATATATTTT	CASSYGSSGNTIYF
TRBV4-3	.	TRBJ2-5	.	TGCGCCAGCAGCCAAGCCCCTCTGCAAGAGACCCAGTACTTC	CASSQAPLQETQYF
TRBV5-1	.	TRBJ1-1	.	TGCGCCAGCAGCTTCCTCATCGGACAGAGTGAAGCTTTCTTT	CASSFLIGQSEAFF
TRBV30	.	TRBJ1-6	TRBD1	TGTGCCTGGAGGACCCGACAGGGCCTCCACTTT	CAWRTRQGLHF
TRBV29-1	.	TRBJ1-3	.	TGCAGCGTCGCGGGACCATCTGGAAACACCATATATTTT	CSVAGPSGNTIYF
TRBV19	few	TRBJ1-2	.	TGTGCCAGTAGTTCCCCGCTGGGGGCAGCCACTTTCTATGGCTACACCTTC	CASSSPLGAATFYGYTF
TRBV18	.	TRBJ1-3	TRBD1	TGTGCCAGCTCAGTCAACAGGGGATCCTTCTCCTCTGGAAACACCATATATTTT	CASSVNRGSFSSGNTIYF
TRBV21-1	.	TRBJ1-1	.	TGTGCCAGCGGGTCAGGGGATATTGAAGCTTTCTTT	CASGSGDIEAFF
TRBV6-2/TRBV6-3	.	TRBJ2-5	TRBD2	TGTGCCAGCAGTACCCGGTTCGCGGGGGTCCAAGAGACCCAGTACTTC	CASSTRFAGVQETQYF
TRBV9	.	TRBJ2-7	TRBD2	TGTGCCAGCAGCGTAGCCCCTAGCGGGGGCGGGGGATACGAGCAGTACTTC	CASSVAPSGGGGYEQYF
TRBV19	.	TRBJ2-7	.	TGTGCCAGTAGCCGCGTCTATGGACAGTCGACCTACGAGCAGTACTTC	CASSRVYGQSTYEQYF
TRBV6-2/TRBV6-3	.	TRBJ2-5	TRBD1	TGTGCCAGCAGTCAGGGACAGGGGAGGTACCAAGAGACCCAGTACTTC	CASSQGQGRYQETQYF
TRBV3-1/TRBV3-2	.	TRBJ2-2	.	TGTGCCAGCAGCCAGGTCAGAAAAAACACCGGGGAGCTGTTTTTT	CASSQVRKNTGELFF
TRBV9	few	TRBJ1-1	TRBD1	TGTGCCAGCAGCGTAAGCCAGGACAGGGACACTGAAGCTTTCTTT	CASSVSQDRDTEAFF
TRBV11-1	.	TRBJ1-1	TRBD1	TGTGCCAGCAGCTTAGCCCCGGGACAGGGGAGGACTGAAGCTTTCTTT	CASSLAPGQGRTEAFF
TRBV27	.	TRBJ2-5	TRBD2	TGTGCCAGCAGTTTACGGACTAGCGGGGACCAAGAGACCCAGTACTTC	CASSLRTSGDQETQYF
TRBV24-1	.	TRBJ1-2	TRBD1	TGTGCCACCAGTGAACCGGGACAGGGTGACTATGGCTACACCTTC	CATSEPGQGDYGYTF
TRBV10-3	.	TRBJ1-1	.	TGTGCCATCAGGGCCCGTGGGGGGGCAGGTCCGTCAAACACTGAAGCTTTCTTT	CAIRARGGAGPSNTEAFF
TRBV7-9	.	TRBJ2-7	TRBD1	TGTGCCAGCAGCTGGACAGGGGGCAACTACGAGCAGTACTTC	CASSWTGGNYEQYF
TRBV6-2/TRBV6-3	.	TRBJ1-1	.	TGTGCCAGCAGTTACGTAATGAACACTGAAGCTTTCTTT	CASSYVMNTEAFF
TRBV19	once	TRBJ1-2	TRBD1	TGTGCCAGTAGTGAATCCGGGACAGGGGATGGCTACACCTTC	CASSESGTGDGYTF
TRBV6-2/TRBV6-3	.	TRBJ1-6	TRBD1	TGTGCCAGCAGTCGGACAGGCTATAATTCACCCCTCCACTTT	CASSRTGYNSPLHF
TRBV3-1/TRBV3-2	.	TRBJ1-5	.	TGTGCCAGCAGCCCTGAGGGTTTCCGGCAGCCCCAGCATTTT	CASSPEGFRQPQHF
TRBV4-2	.	TRBJ1-2	TRBD1	TGTGCCAGCAGCGTCCGACCCGGGACAGCCCTAGGCTACACCTTC	CASSVRPGTALGYTF
TRBV9	.	TRBJ1-1	.	TGTGCCAGCAGCGCCCAAAACACTGAAGCTTTCTTT	CASSAQNTEAFF
TRBV5-1	.	TRBJ2-3	.	TGCGCCAGCAGCTTGCGGCGAGGAGATACGCAGTATTTT	CASSLRRGDTQYF
TRBV7-2	.	TRBJ2-7	.	TGTGCCAGCAGCTGGAGGGGGGGGTCCTACGAGCAGTACTTC	CASSWRGGSYEQYF
TRBV20-1	.	TRBJ1-2	TRBD1	TGCAGTGCTAGTAAGGACAGGCTCTATGGCTACACCTTC	CSASKDRLYGYTF
TRBV14	.	TRBJ2-7	TRBD1	TGTGCCAGCAGCCCGGGACAGGGGGGAACCTACGAGCAGTACTTC	CASSPGQGGTYEQYF
TRBV7-8	.	TRBJ2-1	TRBD2	TGTGCCAGCAGCTTGAGTAGCGGGGGGGCGGGCAATGAGCAGTTCTTC	CASSLSSGGAGNEQFF
TRBV4-3	.	TRBJ2-7	TRBD2	TGCGCCAGCAGCCAAGAAGGACTAGCGGGGGACTCCTACGAGCAGTACTTC	CASSQEGLAGDSYEQYF
TRBV20-1	.	TRBJ1-2	.	TGCAGTGCTAGAGTAGCCGGCGCCTACACCTTC	CSARVAGAYTF
TRBV7-3	.	TRBJ1-2	.	TGTGCCAGCAGCTTATATGGCCCACGTGAAGGGGGACAACGTGGCTACACCTTC	CASSLYGPREGGQRGYTF
TRBV6-2/TRBV6-3	once	TRBJ2-3	.	TGTGCCAGCAGTTTCCATTCCCAGGACAAGCGAACCCCAAGCACAGATACGCAGTATTTT	CASSFHSQDKRTPSTDTQYF
TRBV7-2	.	TRBJ2-3	.	TGTGCCAGCAGCTCCGTTGGAGGGGGCGGGGGGCCGACAGATACGCAGTATTTT	CASSSVGGGGGPTDTQYF
TRBV9	.	TRBJ1-2	.	TGTGCCAGCAGCGTAGATGTCGGGTCCTATGGCTACACCTTC	CASSVDVGSYGYTF
TRBV6-6	.	TRBJ1-4	TRBD1	TGTGCCAGCAGCTCCGGGACAGGGAGAGAAAAACTGTTTTTT	CASSSGTGREKLFF
TRBV2	.	TRBJ2-5	TRBD1	TGTGCCAGCAGTGTGCGACAGGGGGCTCAAGAGACCCAGTACTTC	CASSVRQGAQETQYF
TRBV28	.	TRBJ1-5	.	TGTGCCAGCAGTTCCCGGGGTTACTATCAGCCCCAGCATTTT	CASSSRGYYQPQHF
TRBV19	.	TRBJ1-5	TRBD1	TGTGCCAGTAGTACGCTACAGGGGGCCTGGAATCAGCCCCAGCATTTT	CASSTLQGAWNQPQHF
TRBV7-9	.	TRBJ1-2	.	TGTGCCAGCAGCGCCCAAGAGGGTGGGAACTATGGCTACACCTTC	CASSAQEGGNYGYTF
TRBV28	once	TRBJ2-1	TRBD1	TGTGCCAGCAGCCCAGCCGGGACAGGGATTCACAATGAGCAGTTCTTC	CASSPAGTGIHNEQFF
TRBV19	.	TRBJ2-3	.	TGTGCCAGTAGTGTGGACTCCGCCACAGATACGCAGTATTTT	CASSVDSATDTQYF
TRBV6-5	.	TRBJ1-1	.	TGTGCCAGCAGTTACGACGCAGGGATGAACACTGAAGCTTTCTTT	CASSYDAGMNTEAFF
TRBV6-9	.	TRBJ1-5	.	TGTGCCAGCAGTTATTCGCGACAGCCAGATAGCAATCAGCCCCAGCATTTT	CASSYSRQPDSNQPQHF
TRBV6-6	few	TRBJ1-5	.	TGTGCCAGCAGCCTCTCGGGGGATCAGCCCCAGCATTTT	CASSLSGDQPQHF